A single sample is the source of the 27 T cell receptor beta chains below, sequenced in a study of beta chain features in type 1 diabetes. The whole isolated RNA underwent reverse transcription, so sequencing captured expressed TCRB transcripts. The assay was immunoSEQ multiplex PCR, and TCRdb's table has in-frame clones only and misses some. The table lists hundreds of thousands of clones, roughly an eighth of them singletons. The specimen was naive CD4+ T cells from blood. Receptor source: a woman under 30 in good health.

There are a few counts of this clone. The rearrangement links TRBV7-8 to TRBJ2-1; D call uncertain. This CDR3 region has 15 residues. Germline V CDR1 and CDR2: SGHVS, FQNEAQ. Trimming took off 2 bases at V and 5 bases at J, with 13 bases between the two ends. CDR3 sequence (DNA): TGTGCCAGCAGCTTAAACTTTCAACTAAACAATGAGCAGTTCTTC. Its translation: CASSLNFQLNNEQFF. The full variable domain, in which reference TRBV7-8 and TRBJ2-1 provide the parts outside the CDR3, is GAGVSQSPRYKVAKRGQDVALRCDPISGHVSLFWYQQALGQGPEFLTYFQNEAQLDKSGLPSDRFFAERPEGSVSTLKIQRTQQEDSAVYLCASSLNFQLNNEQFFGPGTRLTVL.

The table lists this clone with a few counts. CDR3 coding DNA: TGTGCCAGCAGCTGGGACGGACAGACCGGGGAGCTGTTTTTT. Protein product: CASSWDGQTGELFF. This chain uses TRBV7-2 with TRBJ2-2, with D perhaps TRBD1 (6 bases). Trimming stripped 4 bases from V and 5 bases from J, with 11 bases between. The CDR3 sequence is 14 residues long. From germline, CDR1 is SGHTA and CDR2 FQGNSA.

V gene TRBV6-6 combines with J gene TRBJ1-2; unclear D gene. V was pared by 6 bases and J by 1 base, with 12 bases between. This CDR3 spans 14 amino acids. Germline CDR1 and CDR2: MNHNY and SVGAGI (reference sequence). CDR3 loop: CASSLSGVNYGYTF. The CDR3 nucleotides read TGTGCCAGCAGCCTCTCTGGGGTTAACTATGGCTACACCTTC.

This clone was seen a handful of times. The genes are TRBV7-9 and TRBJ1-1, with 7 bases identical to TRBD1. The V and J ends lost 3 bases and 4 bases, in that order; junction bases with no gene match: 5. CDR3 length: 14 residues. CDR1 is SEHNR, CDR2 FQNEAQ, per germline (reference sequence). The CDR3: CASSFTRGATEAFF. In DNA form, the CDR3 reads TGTGCCAGCAGCTTTACCAGGGGGGCCACTGAAGCTTTCTTT.

The V gene is TRBV9, the J gene TRBJ2-2, with no clear D. The ends were cut back, 4 bases at V and 8 bases at J, with 15 bases in the middle. Per germline, CDR1 SGDLS and CDR2 YYNGEE. This CDR3 has 14 residues. CDR3 in amino acids: CASSKTVMYGELFF. The CDR3 DNA is TGTGCCAGCAGCAAAACAGTAATGTATGGGGAGCTGTTTTTT.

This clone has just a few counts. The genes are TRBV27 and TRBJ2-1, with a tentative D call TRBD1 (5 bases). Germline loops: CDR1 MNHEY, CDR2 SMNVEV (reference sequence). The CDR3 is 14 residues long. V gave up 2 bases and J gave up 6 bases, with 11 bases separating them. In DNA form, the CDR3 reads TGTGCCAGCAGTTTAAGACCCCAGGGCAATGAGCAGTTCTTC. Protein product: CASSLRPQGNEQFF.

This clone was recorded a few times. Other DNA sequences in the sample encode the same CDR3. This CDR3 is CASSGPTGGVGTQYF. The CDR3 nucleotides read TGTGCCAGCAGCGGGCCGACAGGTGGCGTCGGGACCCAGTACTTC. This chain connects TRBV14 to TRBJ2-5, with D tentatively TRBD1 (6 bases). CDR1 is SGHDN and CDR2 is FVKESK in the germline V gene. CDR3 length: 15 amino acids. V lost 5 bases, J lost 7 bases, and 20 bases lay in between. The full variable domain, with the rest looked up from reference TRBV14 and TRBJ2-5, is EAGVTQFPSHSVIEKGQTVTLRCDPISGHDNLYWYRRVMGKEIKFLLHFVKESKQDESGMPNNRFLAERTGGTYSTLKVQPAELEDSGVYFCASSGPTGGVGTQYFGPGTRLLVL.

This clone was picked up a small number of times. V and J are TRBV7-8 and TRBJ2-3; TRBD1 agrees at 9 bases. Germline loops: CDR1 SGHVS, CDR2 FQNEAQ. J gave up 4 bases and V 7 bases, and 6 bases lay outside the gene matches. The CDR3 runs 14 residues. CDR3 loop: CASKHRGPADTQYF. In DNA form, the CDR3 reads TGTGCCAGCAAACACAGGGGGCCCGCAGATACGCAGTATTTT.

The chain recombines TRBV4-1 with TRBJ1-2; TRBD1 is a possible D gene (6 bases). The CDR3 covers 14 residues. Germline assignment: CDR1 MGHRA and CDR2 YSYEKL. Trimming took off 1 base at V and 3 bases at J, with 9 bases between the two ends. As DNA, the CDR3 is TGCGCCAGCAGCCAAGGTCGACAGGACTATGGCTACACCTTC. Translating gives CASSQGRQDYGYTF.

This clone showed up just a few times. The chain links TRBV9 to TRBJ1-1; D is undetermined. Deletions cut 1 base from V and 1 base from J, with 11 bases between. Germline CDR1 and CDR2: SGDLS and YYNGEE. This CDR3 region has 15 residues. CDR3 in DNA: TGTGCCAGCAGCGTACGAGAATCACCGAACACTGAAGCTTTCTTT. Translation gives CASSVRESPNTEAFF.

The chain carries TRBV6-5 and TRBJ1-1; TRBD1 might be the D (5 bases). Germline V gene sequence: CDR1 MNHEY, CDR2 SVGAGI. CDR3 length equals 15 residues. V was cut by 0 bases and J by 5 bases, with 13 bases left in between. This chain's CDR3 is CASSYSRGGITEAFF. CDR3 bases: TGTGCCAGCAGTTACTCCCGGGGGGGGATAACTGAAGCTTTCTTT.

The chain recombines TRBV29-1 with TRBJ2-3; D call uncertain. V was pared by 6 bases and J by 0 bases, with 10 bases between. This CDR3 is 13 amino acids long. Per the germline V gene, CDR1 is SQVTM and CDR2 is ANQGSEA. CDR3 in amino acids: CSVVYSSTDTQYF. The DNA of the CDR3 is TGCAGCGTCGTTTACTCTAGCACAGATACGCAGTATTTT.

The chain is built from TRBV14 and TRBJ2-5; TRBD2 aligns across 9 bases. CDR1 and CDR2 (germline): SGHDN, FVKESK. The CDR3 totals 19 residues. J lost 5 bases, V lost 4 bases, and 20 bases had no gene match. CDR3 sequence (DNA): TGTGCCAGCAGCCGCTTCACTGGCGGGGGGGCGCGGAGGAGGGAGACCCAGTACTTC. This sequence encodes CASSRFTGGGARRRETQYF.

This clone appeared a few times. The chain joins TRBV6-5 to TRBJ1-5; unclear D gene. This CDR3 spans 11 amino acids. V was shortened by 5 bases and J by 8 bases, with 7 bases between the two germline ends. Per germline, CDR1 MNHEY and CDR2 SVGAGI. The CDR3 DNA reads TGTGCCAGCAGTGAATTTGAGCCCCAGCATTTT. Protein sequence: CASSEFEPQHF.

The rearrangement joins TRBV29-1 to TRBJ2-1, with D perhaps TRBD1 (6 bases). In germline, CDR1 is SQVTM, CDR2 ANQGSEA. The CDR3 consists of 13 residues. With 7 bases removed from V and 4 bases from J, the gap between germline ends came to 14 bases. CDR3: CSASRTEYNEQFF. Here the CDR3 DNA reads TGCAGCGCGAGCCGGACAGAGTACAATGAGCAGTTCTTC.

The J gene is TRBJ2-6, the V gene TRBV27, with D perhaps TRBD2 (5 bases). The CDR3 contains 15 residues. Germline CDR1 reads MNHEY; CDR2 reads SMNVEV (reference sequence). Trimming pared 7 bases from V and 1 base from J, leaving 11 bases between. The CDR3 nucleotides read TGTGCCAGCACCCCACCGGGATCTGGGGCCAACGTCCTGACTTTC. The encoded protein is CASTPPGSGANVLTF. The full variable domain, in which reference TRBV27 and TRBJ2-6 provide the parts outside the CDR3, is EAQVTQNPRYLITVTGKKLTVTCSQNMNHEYMSWYRQDPGLGLRQIYYSMNVEVTDKGDVPEGYKVSRKEKRNFPLILESPSPNQTSLYFCASTPPGSGANVLTFGAGSRLTVL.

A few counts support this clone. J is TRBJ2-7 and V is TRBV5-1; D possibly corresponds to TRBD2 (5 bases). V was clipped by 0 bases and J by 4 bases, with 14 bases between them. CDR3 length: 15 amino acids. Germline V lookup: CDR1 SGHRS, CDR2 YFSETQ. CDR3 residues: CASSLDGVPGYEQYF. CDR3 bases: TGCGCCAGCAGCTTGGACGGGGTACCGGGATACGAGCAGTACTTC.

This clone was seen a few times. This chain joins TRBV4-3 and TRBJ1-1; D might be TRBD1 (6 bases). The CDR3 runs 17 residues. V lost 3 bases and J lost 0, with 17 bases in between. Germline CDR1 reads LGHNA; CDR2 reads YSLEER. The CDR3 reads CASSHRLFRTVNTEAFF. As DNA, the CDR3 is TGCGCCAGCAGCCATCGTCTTTTTAGGACAGTGAACACTGAAGCTTTCTTT.

The chain recombines TRBV2 with TRBJ2-7; TRBD1 is a possible D gene (6 bases). The CDR3 is 14 amino acids. The V gene's germline CDR1 is SNHLY and CDR2 FYNNEI. V gave up 3 bases and J gave up 4 bases, with 13 bases separating them. The CDR3 coding sequence is TGTGCCAGCAGTGACGGCAGGGGCAAGTACGAGCAGTACGTC. Translated, it gives CASSDGRGKYEQYV.

The V call is TRBV29-1, the J call TRBJ1-2; D remains unclear. There are 14 residues in the CDR3. Germline V CDR1 and CDR2: SQVTM, ANQGSEA. V gave up 3 bases and J gave up 0 bases, with 11 bases separating them. Here the CDR3 DNA reads TGCAGCGTTGATATTACGAAAGCTAACTATGGCTACACCTTC. Its translation: CSVDITKANYGYTF.

This clone was found a few times. V is TRBV5-1 and J is TRBJ2-1, with 8 bases aligning to TRBD1. Germline lookup yields CDR1 SGHRS and CDR2 YFSETQ. This CDR3 comprises 14 residues. V gave up 4 bases and J gave up 9 bases; unmatched junction bases: 9. The CDR3 DNA is TGCGCCAGCAGCCCGGGGACAGGAGAGGCTGAGCAGTTCTTC. Its translation: CASSPGTGEAEQFF.

On this clone: Sequence at one end of the junction differs from germline and may be a read error. CDR3 region: CASSGIVAQNIQYF. DNA of the CDR3: TGTGCCAGCAGTGGGATTGTAGCCCAAAACATTCAGTACTTC. The rearrangement uses TRBV6-1 and TRBJ2-4; D is undetermined. CDR1 and CDR2 (germline): MNHNS, SASEGT. This CDR3 region has 14 residues.

The chain combines TRBV7-9 with TRBJ2-3; either TRBD1 or TRBD2 may fit D (5 bases each). V was pared by 4 bases and J by 2 bases, with 13 bases between. The CDR3 totals 15 residues. Germline V lookup: CDR1 SEHNR, CDR2 FQNEAQ (reference sequence). The CDR3 here is CASSSGTKATDTQYF. The CDR3 bases are TGTGCCAGCAGCTCCGGGACCAAAGCCACAGATACGCAGTATTTT.

The CDR3 region has the DNA TGTGCCAGCACCGAAGGGGGCGCGGCGTCCTACGAGCAGTACTTC. It specifies CASTEGGAASYEQYF. The V call is TRBV7-2, the J call TRBJ2-7, with 7 bases fitting TRBD1. V shed 7 bases and J 1 base; nucleotides not matched to a gene: 10. CDR1 and CDR2 (germline): SGHTA, FQGNSA. The CDR3 loop spans 15 amino acids.

This clone was counted many times. This rearrangement joins TRBV29-1 to TRBJ2-4; 7 bases are shared with TRBD1. Germline CDR1 SQVTM, CDR2 ANQGSEA. This CDR3 is built from 12 residues. The trim removed 5 bases at V and 7 bases at J, leaving 5 bases unmatched. The CDR3 region is CSVSTGMNIQYF. As DNA, the CDR3 is TGCAGCGTTTCGACAGGGATGAACATTCAGTACTTC.

CDR3 coding DNA: TGTGCCAGCACTAACCCGACGGATACGCAGTATTTT. Its protein is CASTNPTDTQYF. The V gene is TRBV28, the J gene TRBJ2-3; no definite D call. The CDR3 runs 12 residues. The germline CDR1 and CDR2 sequences are MDHEN and SYDVKM. V was clipped by 7 bases and J by 6 bases, with 11 bases between them.

This clone occurred a few times. CDR3 DNA: TGCAGCGTTGCGGGGCTCCGGCCCCATAATGAAAAACTGTTTTTT. It is translated as CSVAGLRPHNEKLFF. The rearrangement joins TRBV29-1 to TRBJ1-4, with D perhaps TRBD1 (5 bases). V gave up 4 bases and J gave up 4 bases, with 16 bases separating them. The germline V gene encodes CDR1 SQVTM and CDR2 ANQGSEA. CDR3 size: 15 residues. The full variable domain, its missing parts supplied by reference TRBV29-1 and TRBJ1-4, is SAVISQKPSRDICQRGTSLTIQCQVDSQVTMMFWYRQQPGQSLTLIATANQGSEATYESGFVIDKFPISRPNLTFSTLTVSNMSPEDSSIYLCSVAGLRPHNEKLFFGSGTQLSVL.